This entry features one T cell receptor (beta chain) sequence. The antigen remains undetermined. The data stem from a study of cytomegalovirus exposure and HLA in healthy donors. The PCR ran on 60 Vbeta and 13 Jbeta primers. Using immunoSEQ multiplex PCR, the repertoire was profiled, and TCRdb retains in-frame clones only, with some absent. The data contain 200,000 to 250,000 clones, more than 75% of them singletons. Findings of the study overall: A later analysis showed HLA-associated TCR beta chains outstripping equally common others in clonal expansion. When analyzed later, a missense DCLRE1C variant was found to be linked to TCR beta V- and J-gene trimming.

With 0 bases removed from V and 3 bases from J, the gap between germline ends came to 4 bases. The CDR3 extends over 13 amino acids. Germline V gives CDR1 SGHRS, CDR2 YFSETQ. Sequenced: PBMCs. The receptor's source is a woman between 35 and 50 years old in good health and CMV-seropositive. This chain joins TRBV5-1 and TRBJ1-3; D unclear. CDR3 coding DNA: TGCGCCAGCAGCTTGGGAGGTGGAAACACCATATATTTT. It translates to CASSLGGGNTIYF.